Listed below are T cell receptor beta chains from one sample, sequenced in a study of sequential checkpoint blockade in melanoma. This table comes from immunoSEQ multiplex PCR, and its TCRdb copy is limited to in-frame clones, with some not included. The sample has about 3,400 clones, 50% to 75% seen once; the top ten hold under 25%. Source: CD8+ T cells sorted from blood (inferred from file names), taken from a patient given nivolumab and ipilimumab in sequence. These receptor sequences come from a human donor with melanoma. Each CDR3 is given with its conserved first and last residue. Each record gives: J gene, D gene, clone size, V gene, CDR3 protein. D genes are given only for firm matches. Not all rows give a size; the values are once, few, many and, for expanded clones, a class.

J: TRBJ2-7; D: -; size: -; V: TRBV27; CDR3: CASSLPGSYEQYF
J: TRBJ2-7; D: -; size: few; V: TRBV7-9; CDR3: CASSLLQGSRYEQYF
J: TRBJ1-2; D: -; size: few; V: TRBV30; CDR3: CAWSVTGGYYGYTF
J: TRBJ2-1; D: TRBD2; size: -; V: TRBV9; CDR3: CASSYSGKNANEQFF
J: TRBJ1-3; D: TRBD1; size: -; V: TRBV5-3; CDR3: CARVGRDSRPRGIPIYF
J: TRBJ2-7; D: -; size: -; V: TRBV4-1; CDR3: CASSQESDFFYEQYF
J: TRBJ2-7; D: -; size: -; V: TRBV2; CDR3: CASSDWSTSYEQYF
J: TRBJ2-7; D: -; size: -; V: TRBV11-2; CDR3: CASSLASFREQYF